The entry below describes one T cell receptor beta chain. The antigen remains undetermined. With the ViraFEST assay, the study expanded antigen-specific CD4+ T cells using viral peptide pools, then sequenced them. CD4+ T cells were isolated after roughly nine days of culture. Each participant received a vaccine that was either BNT162b2 or mRNA-1273, given as two doses. The sample is drawn from a study of vaccination effects on CD4 cells after COVID-19. Germline CDR1 SGHAT, CDR2 FQNNGV. Deletions cut 1 base from V and 1 base from J, with 5 bases between. The CDR3 contains 14 residues. Method: immunoSEQ multiplex PCR; TCRdb's copy keeps in-frame clones and lacks some. The sample records 25,000 to 30,000 clones, approximately 79% being singletons.

The TCR originated in a human donor who received a COVID-19 vaccine. Some clones in this sample may be carry-over from other donors' samples. The chain employs TRBV11-2 and TRBJ1-3; D remains unclear. The source was CD4+ T cells from PBMCs cultured with SARS-CoV-2 spike peptides, collected after COVID-19 vaccination. CDR3 DNA: TGTGCCAGCAGCTTAGCGGCTTCTGGAAACACCATATATTTT. Translation: CASSLAASGNTIYF.